The source of this T cell receptor beta chain is a study of CD8 T cells in ankylosing spondylitis. Study conclusions and caveats: Seven or eight highly homologous variants formed a TCR beta motif that appeared characteristic of ankylosing spondylitis blood. Disease-linked clones bore a CD8+ phenotype, appearing relatively rarely in peripheral blood. As reported, disease-linked clones showed significant enrichment in matched ankylosing spondylitis synovial fluid.

Per germline, CDR1 SEHNR and CDR2 FQNEAQ (reference sequence). V shed 4 bases and J 7 bases; nucleotides not matched to a gene: 12. The CDR3 length is 16 residues. Of note for this clonotype: Its antigen is still unknown.

TCRdb re-called the 5' RACE reads with MiXCR, one entry per CDR3 protein. The table includes about 340,000 distinct CDR3 sequences, roughly 15% detected once. This TCR came from a male donor with ankylosing spondylitis or in good health (not recorded which). This chain connects TRBV7-9 to TRBJ2-4; TRBD2 aligns across 8 bases. The sample consisted of blood, either unsorted or a sorted T cell fraction (not recorded which). CDR3 DNA: TGTGCCAGCAGCTCTGAAGGCAGCGGGAGAGTGAACATTCAGTACTTC. It codes for CASSSEGSGRVNIQYF.